Below, 25 T cell receptor beta chains from the same sample are listed, as sequenced in a study of human T cells and chemical hapten exposure. Documented time point: pre-sensitization, week 0. Treatment meaning: therapeutic diphenylcyclopropenone sensitization with weekly scalp DPC. TCRdb used MiXCR to reprocess the RACE reads, holding one entry per CDR3 protein. The sample yields roughly 380,000 distinct CDR3 sequences, 5% to 6.5% seen once. The sample consisted of whole blood, taken in connection with sensitization to the hapten diphenylcyclopropenone (DPC). The receptor source for this set is a woman between 50 and 59 years old with alopecia areata. Some clones in this sample may be carry-over from other donors' samples.

V usage is TRBV27 and J usage is TRBJ2-3; tentatively, D is TRBD2 (6 bases). V was pared by 6 bases and J by 4 bases, with 11 bases between. Germline V gives CDR1 MNHEY, CDR2 SMNVEV (reference sequence). The CDR3 runs 13 residues. This CDR3 reads CASRLGTSDTQYF. DNA of the CDR3: TGTGCCAGCAGACTCGGGACTTCAGATACGCAGTATTTT.

This clonotype occurred many times. The V and J genes are TRBV6-5 and TRBJ2-7; tentative D call: TRBD1 (6 bases). Trimming removed 7 bases at V and 5 bases at J, with 15 bases between. The CDR3 is 13 amino acids. Per the germline V gene, CDR1 is MNHEY and CDR2 is SVGAGI. CDR3 in DNA: TGTGCCAGCACCCTACAGGGTAGCAACGAGCAGTACTTC. Translating gives CASTLQGSNEQYF.

The V and J genes are TRBV7-9 and TRBJ2-3; D remains ambiguous. This CDR3 has 13 residues. Per germline, CDR1 SEHNR and CDR2 FQNEAQ (reference sequence). Trimming took off 5 bases at V and 0 bases at J, with 6 bases between the two ends. The CDR3 coding sequence is TGTGCCAGCAGCCACCTTAGCACAGATACGCAGTATTTT. Its translation is CASSHLSTDTQYF.

This clonotype turned up a few times. The chain joins TRBV6-6 to TRBJ1-5; the match to TRBD1 covers 8 bases. The trim removed 9 bases at V and 1 base at J, leaving 5 bases unmatched. Germline V gene data show CDR1 as MNHNY and CDR2 as SVGAGI (reference sequence). CDR3 length: 14 residues. The CDR3 region has the DNA TGTGCCAGTGATGACAGGGGAAGCAATCAGCCCCAGCATTTT. It specifies CASDDRGSNQPQHF.

This clonotype was detected many times. The CDR3, as DNA: TGTGCCAGCAGTGGTGGAGGGCCAACCTACGAGCAGTACTTC. This gives the protein CASSGGGPTYEQYF. The rearrangement uses TRBV28 and TRBJ2-7, with D possibly matching TRBD2 (6 bases). Trimming cost V 5 bases and J 2 bases, with 13 bases left between them. Germline CDR1 and CDR2: MDHEN and SYDVKM. The CDR3 has 14 residues.

This clonotype occurred a few times. The V call is TRBV6-6, the J call TRBJ2-2; D remains unclear. Trimming took 8 bases from V and 8 from J, leaving 9 bases between them. Germline lookup yields CDR1 MNHNY and CDR2 SVGAGI (reference sequence). This CDR3 comprises 11 residues. CDR3 sequence (DNA): TGTGCCAGCGGGATCGGGGGGGAGCTGTTTTTT. Its protein is CASGIGGELFF.

This clonotype was picked up many times. The chain carries TRBV18 and TRBJ1-1; weak D call: TRBD1 (5 bases). Per the germline V gene, CDR1 is KGHSH and CDR2 is LQKENI. The CDR3 is 15 amino acids. The ends were cut back, 2 bases at V and 3 bases at J, with 13 bases in the middle. The CDR3 region is CASSPNGGGYTEAFF. Here the CDR3 DNA reads TGTGCCAGCTCACCAAATGGGGGAGGGTACACTGAAGCTTTCTTT.

This clonotype turned up a few times. An end of the junction does not agree with germline; a read error may underlie this. This rearrangement joins TRBV7-9 to TRBJ2-3; D remains ambiguous. This CDR3 has 15 amino acids. Germline lookup yields CDR1 SEHNR and CDR2 FQNEAQ (reference sequence). The CDR3, as DNA: TGTGCTAGCAGCCCCATGTGGGCTAGCACAGATACGCAGTATTTT. Translated, it gives CASSPMWASTDTQYF.

The chain carries TRBV29-1 and TRBJ1-1; no clear D. In germline, CDR1 is SQVTM, CDR2 ANQGSEA. The CDR3 extends over 12 amino acids. V was pared by 5 bases and J by 7 bases, with 14 bases between. The DNA of the CDR3 is TGCAGCGTTCCTGGGGTTAGCGGTGAAGCTTTCTTT. Translation gives CSVPGVSGEAFF.

This clonotype was counted ten times or more. CDR3 sequence (DNA): TGCGCCAGCAGCTTGGAGGGTATGGCAAGTGAAGCTTTCTTT. This translates into CASSLEGMASEAFF. V usage is TRBV5-1 and J usage is TRBJ1-1; no clear D. Trimming removed 0 bases from V and 7 bases from J, with 13 bases in between. Germline CDR1 and CDR2: SGHRS and YFSETQ. The CDR3 is 14 residues long.

This clonotype was counted ten times or more. The gene calls are TRBV7-2 and TRBJ2-3, with D perhaps being TRBD1 or TRBD2 (6 bases each). The V gene's germline CDR1 is SGHTA and CDR2 FQGNSA. This CDR3 region has 16 residues. V dropped 4 bases and J dropped 5 bases, with 19 bases sitting between them. CDR3 protein: CASSSPWGREKDTQYF. CDR3 nucleotides: TGTGCCAGCAGCTCCCCCTGGGGGCGGGAAAAAGATACGCAGTATTTT.

A few counts support this clonotype. The V and J genes are TRBV5-6 and TRBJ2-5; possibly TRBD2 for D (5 bases). Trimming cost V 2 bases and J 4 bases, with 12 bases left between them. Looked up from germline, CDR1 is SGHDT and CDR2 is YYEEEE. This CDR3 spans 14 amino acids. CDR3 in amino acids: CASSFGSNPETQYF. The CDR3 DNA follows: TGTGCCAGCAGCTTTGGGAGTAACCCAGAGACCCAGTACTTC.

CDR3 sequence (DNA): TGTGCCTGGAGTCGCGGGGGCAGTAACTATGGCTACACCTTC. It translates to CAWSRGGSNYGYTF. The chain recombines TRBV30 with TRBJ1-2, with a possible D match to TRBD1 (6 bases). V dropped 2 bases and J dropped 1 base, with 11 bases sitting between them. This CDR3 region has 14 residues. Germline V gene data show CDR1 as GTSNPN and CDR2 as SVGIG (reference sequence).

This clonotype has only a few counts. The chain combines TRBV29-1 with TRBJ2-1; TRBD2 matches at 14 bases. Germline values: CDR1 SQVTM, CDR2 ANQGSEA. Trimming cost V 7 bases and J 7 bases; bases outside gene matches: 3. The CDR3 has 13 amino acids. Here the CDR3 DNA reads TGCAGCGCCGGGACTAGCGGGAGTAATGAGCAGTTCTTC. Its translation is CSAGTSGSNEQFF.

In this sample, this clonotype turned up many times. The V and J genes are TRBV10-3 and TRBJ1-2; possible D gene TRBD1, 5 bases. This CDR3 has 14 amino acids. Germline V gene data show CDR1 as ENHRY and CDR2 as SYGVKD. The V end was cut by 6 bases, the J end by 3 bases, with 14 bases between. The chain's CDR3 is CAIRDTWLDYGYTF. CDR3 nucleotide sequence: TGTGCCATCAGGGACACGTGGCTGGACTATGGCTACACCTTC.

Note on this clonotype: This may come from a read error, since a much larger clone is one base off. This chain connects TRBV11-2 to TRBJ1-1; the D gene is possibly TRBD1 (5 bases). Germline lookup yields CDR1 SGHAT and CDR2 FQNNGV. The CDR3 is 12 residues long. The CDR3 DNA follows: TGTGCCTGCAGCTTGCAGGGCACTGAAGCTTTCTTT. It translates to CACSLQGTEAFF. The variable domain in full, with the rest retrieved from reference TRBV11-2 and TRBJ1-1, is EAGVAQSPRYKIIEKRQSVAFWCNPISGHATLYWYQQILGQGPKLLIQFQNNGVVDDSQLPKDRFSAERLKGVDSTLKIQPAKLEDSAVYLCACSLQGTEAFFGQGTRLTVV.

This clonotype was picked up a small number of times. V usage is TRBV6-9 and J usage is TRBJ2-7; D remains ambiguous. Trimming took off 0 bases at V and 0 bases at J, with 9 bases between the two ends. CDR1 MNHGY and CDR2 SVAAGI come from the germline V gene. This CDR3 region has 15 residues. The CDR3 region is CASSYSKDGSYEQYF. The CDR3 DNA reads as TGTGCCAGCAGTTATTCAAAGGACGGCTCCTACGAGCAGTACTTC.

This clonotype was seen repeatedly, ten times or more. The gene calls are TRBV5-6 and TRBJ2-1; 9 bases are a match to TRBD1. This CDR3 region has 14 residues. Trimming took 4 bases from V and 10 from J; bases not matched to a gene: 9. In germline, CDR1 is SGHDT, CDR2 YYEEEE. The CDR3 sequence: CASSHEQGAEEQFF. CDR3 coding DNA: TGTGCCAGCAGCCATGAACAGGGGGCGGAGGAGCAGTTCTTC. Supplemented by reference TRBV5-6 and TRBJ2-1, the full variable domain reads DAGVTQSPTHLIKTRGQQVTLRCSPKSGHDTVSWYQQALGQGPQFIFQYYEEEERQRGNFPDRFSGHQFPNYSSELNVNALLLGDSALYLCASSHEQGAEEQFFGPGTRLTVL.

Many counts were recorded for this clonotype. This chain uses TRBV9 with TRBJ1-6; D call uncertain. With 0 bases removed from V and 4 bases from J, the gap between germline ends came to 8 bases. The CDR3 length is 15 residues. Germline loops: CDR1 SGDLS, CDR2 YYNGEE. CDR3 nucleotides: TGTGCCAGCAGCGTAGGGCCAATGTATAATTCACCCCTCCACTTT. Translation gives CASSVGPMYNSPLHF.

This clonotype turned up a few times. The chain has TRBV6-5 and TRBJ2-3, with D tentatively TRBD1 (6 bases). The germline V gene encodes CDR1 MNHEY and CDR2 SVGAGI. Trimming pared 3 bases from V and 6 bases from J, leaving 13 bases between. The CDR3 spans 14 residues. The CDR3 loop reads CASSYTGTSDTQYF. DNA for the CDR3: TGTGCCAGCAGTTATACCGGGACATCGGATACGCAGTATTTT.

This chain links TRBV3-1 with TRBJ2-4; TRBD2 agrees at 8 bases. Germline loops: CDR1 LGHDT, CDR2 YNNKEL (reference sequence). Trimming cost V 8 bases and J 7 bases; bases outside gene matches: 7. The CDR3 spans 13 residues. In DNA, the CDR3 is TGTGCCAGCGGACTAGCCTGGGGGAACATTCAGTACTTC. Protein sequence: CASGLAWGNIQYF. The whole variable domain, filled in from reference TRBV3-1 and TRBJ2-4, reads DTAVSQTPKYLVTQMGNDKSIKCEQNLGHDTMYWYKQDSKKFLKIMFSYNNKELIINETVPNRFSPKSPDKAHLNLHINSLELGDSAVYFCASGLAWGNIQYFGAGTRLSVL.

This clonotype was observed many times. The chain recombines TRBV15 with TRBJ2-1, with 9 bases lining up with TRBD1. The CDR3 covers 13 residues. V trimming: 5 bases; J trimming: 8 bases; junction bases outside the gene matches: 4. Germline V CDR1 and CDR2: LNHNV, YYDKDF (reference sequence). The CDR3 bases are TGTGCCACCAGCTCTCGGACAGGGGATGAGCAGTTCTTC. Residues: CATSSRTGDEQFF.

The chain uses TRBV20-1 and TRBJ1-1; D unresolved. Germline values: CDR1 DFQATT, CDR2 SNEGSKA (reference sequence). V dropped 6 bases and J dropped 1 base, with 15 bases sitting between them. The CDR3 sequence is 14 residues long. The CDR3 loop reads CSARLGRTNTEAFF. CDR3 DNA: TGCAGTGCCCGTTTAGGCCGGACGAACACTGAAGCTTTCTTT.

This clonotype was seen at least ten times. The chain is built from TRBV20-1 and TRBJ1-2; D remains ambiguous. The germline CDR1 and CDR2 sequences are DFQATT and SNEGSKA (reference sequence). The CDR3 has 12 amino acids. Trimming took 0 bases from V and 4 from J, leaving 6 bases between them. The CDR3 DNA reads TGCAGTGCTAGAGATGTAGGCTATGGCTACACCTTC. The encoded protein is CSARDVGYGYTF.

There are a few counts of this clonotype. The chain couples TRBV7-8 to TRBJ1-2; D unclear. The CDR3 has 17 amino acids. Germline-derived CDR1 and CDR2 are SGHVS and FQNEAQ. The V end was cut by 1 base, the J end by 0 bases, with 15 bases between. The DNA for the CDR3 is TGTGCCAGCAGCTTAGGGGCCCGACCGAGAGCTAACTATGGCTACACCTTC. Translated, it gives CASSLGARPRANYGYTF.